A selection of T cell receptor beta chains follows, all from one sample in a study of early T cells in non-severe SARS-CoV-2 infection. TCRdb independently ran MiXCR on the 5' RACE reads; one entry per CDR3 protein. The data show tens of thousands of distinct CDR3 sequences, with over 9.5% seen just once and about 7.1% held by the top ten. Sequences were derived from whole blood, sampled at baseline. These receptors were obtained from an adult who was a healthcare worker with PCR-confirmed SARS-CoV-2 infection or an uninfected control (not recorded which). Both conserved end residues are part of each CDR3. Each record gives: V gene, CDR3 protein.

V: TRBV7-9
CDR3: CAIDDRDRMYEQYF

V: TRBV10-3
CDR3: CAVKGLAVEQYF

V: TRBV10-3
CDR3: CAINEGTGSYEQYF

V: TRBV9
CDR3: CASSVQGEKLFF

V: TRBV30
CDR3: CAWSEQGDYGYTF

V: TRBV14
CDR3: CASSQRLATVTGELFF

V: TRBV4-1
CDR3: CASSKYTEAFF

V: TRBV5-6
CDR3: CASSLFTLNTEAFF

V: TRBV7-9
CDR3: CASILSSTDTQYF

V: TRBV9
CDR3: CADRDTHGYTF

V: TRBV28
CDR3: CASRVTGSNTEAFF

V: TRBV7-2
CDR3: CASSPPPGPTAELEAFF

V: TRBV9
CDR3: CASSVSGAALSNQPQHF

V: TRBV12-3/TRBV12-4
CDR3: CASSLRGGDYEQYF